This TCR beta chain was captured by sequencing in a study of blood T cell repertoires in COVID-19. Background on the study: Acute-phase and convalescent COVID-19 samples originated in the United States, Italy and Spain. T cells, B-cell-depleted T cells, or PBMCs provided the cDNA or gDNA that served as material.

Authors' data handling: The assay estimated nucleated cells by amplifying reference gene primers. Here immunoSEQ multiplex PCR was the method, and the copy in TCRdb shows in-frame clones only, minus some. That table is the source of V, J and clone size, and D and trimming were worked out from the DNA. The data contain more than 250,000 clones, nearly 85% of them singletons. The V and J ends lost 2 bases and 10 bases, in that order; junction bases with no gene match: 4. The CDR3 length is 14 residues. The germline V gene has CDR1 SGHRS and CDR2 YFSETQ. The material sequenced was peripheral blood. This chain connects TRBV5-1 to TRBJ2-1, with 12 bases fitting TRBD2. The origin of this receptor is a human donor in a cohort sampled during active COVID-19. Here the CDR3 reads CASSFWTSGTEQFF. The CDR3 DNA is TGCGCCAGCAGCTTCTGGACTAGCGGGACAGAGCAGTTCTTC.